The sequence of this T cell receptor beta chain was determined in a study of cytomegalovirus exposure and HLA in healthy donors. Study background: There were some 400 genotyped donors. Of these, 75% to 85% fell in the genetic ancestry cluster associated with self-reported Caucasian donors. Study-wide results and caveats: A few V segments could not be told apart, such as TRBV6-2 and TRBV6-3, and were left out. A likely sequencing artifact accounted for one observed cluster of highly shared sequence variants. As confirmed in vitro, a few CMV-associated chains were specific for CMV antigens.

The CDR3 runs 14 residues. Looked up from germline, CDR1 is MNHEY and CDR2 is SVGAGI. The V and J ends lost 7 bases and 8 bases, in that order; junction bases with no gene match: 4. Researchers ran the PCR with 60 Vbeta and 13 Jbeta primers. TCRdb keeps only in-frame clones here, not all; method: immunoSEQ multiplex PCR. The repertoire has 180,000 or so clones, 82% of them found once; the top ten carry 6.5%. Comments on this clone: Antigen specificity is unknown.

This sequence was found in a woman aged 45-60 years in good health and CMV-seropositive. The chain is built from TRBV6-5 and TRBJ1-6; 11 bases line up with TRBD1. Material for sequencing was PBMCs. CDR3 DNA sequence: TGTGCCAGCACCCGGGGACAGGGGGATTCACCCCTCCACTTT. Translating it yields CASTRGQGDSPLHF.